This TCR beta chain originates from a study of blood T cell repertoires in COVID-19. Study-wide context: The United States, Italy and Spain provided the acute and convalescent COVID-19 samples. T cells, B-cell-depleted T cells, or PBMCs supplied cDNA or gDNA.

Seattle cases were enrolled at active infection and followed longitudinally. Germline lookup yields CDR1 MNHNS and CDR2 SASEGT. V was pared by 0 bases and J by 4 bases, with 15 bases between. This CDR3 region has 17 residues. Sequencing was performed with immunoSEQ multiplex PCR; in TCRdb, only in-frame clones are kept and a portion is missing. The sample yields about 270,000 clones, approximately 84% seen once. This clonotype originated in a human donor with COVID-19, enrolled during active disease. The donor label of this sample is uncertain. The chain employs TRBV6-1 and TRBJ1-4; tentative D call: TRBD1 (5 bases). The sequenced material came from peripheral blood. The CDR3 protein is CASSEAISRGGNEKLFF. The CDR3 DNA follows: TGTGCCAGCAGTGAAGCAATCTCAAGGGGCGGTAATGAAAAACTGTTTTTT.